The 4 T cell receptor beta chains in this list originate from one sample, sequenced in a study of control samples from healthy donors and cancer patients. TCRdb's table, derived via immunoSEQ multiplex PCR, lists solely in-frame clones and lacks some. Of over 100,000 clones in the sample, over 75% were seen once. Sequences were obtained from blood. Every receptor here comes from a human donor in good health. The donor label of this sample is uncertain.

This chain uses TRBV7-8 with TRBJ2-2, with D tentatively TRBD1 or TRBD2 (5 bases each). Deletions cut 3 bases from V and 5 bases from J, with 10 bases between. Germline V gene sequence: CDR1 SGHVS, CDR2 FQNEAQ. This CDR3 region has 14 residues. CDR3 bases: TGTGCCAGCAGCTTCCGGGACCGGACCGGGGAGCTGTTTTTT. This sequence encodes CASSFRDRTGELFF.

The chain employs TRBV6-5 and TRBJ1-4, with TRBD1 identical over 7 bases. The germline gives CDR1 MNHEY, CDR2 SVGAGI. The V and J ends lost 11 bases and 7 bases, in that order; junction bases with no gene match: 13. The CDR3 is 14 residues long. The CDR3 is CAGQEGGLGEKLFF. The CDR3 region has the DNA TGTGCCGGACAGGAGGGGGGCCTTGGTGAAAAACTGTTTTTT.

This clone has only a few counts. The chain employs TRBV30 and TRBJ1-2, with D hard to call. CDR3 size: 11 residues. V lost 8 bases and J 4 bases, leaving 11 bases between the germline ends. Germline assignment: CDR1 GTSNPN and CDR2 SVGIG (reference sequence). CDR3 sequence reads: CARKDGYGYTF. In nucleotides, the CDR3 is TGTGCCCGCAAGGATGGCTATGGCTACACCTTC.

The chain is built from TRBV2 and TRBJ1-5, with D possibly TRBD1 on 5 matching bases. The V and J ends lost 0 bases and 1 base respectively, with 7 bases between them. Per the germline V gene, CDR1 is SNHLY and CDR2 is FYNNEI. The CDR3 has 15 amino acids. CDR3 coding DNA: TGTGCCAGCAGTGAAGCGAGGGACAGCAATCAGCCCCAGCATTTT. Protein product: CASSEARDSNQPQHF.